Described below is a single T cell receptor beta chain sequence and its context. This clone has only one observation. It lacks a known antigen. No base-level quality is on record; no much larger clone is a single base apart. The collaborating institutions used their own protocols to collect whole blood in K2EDTA tubes. For TCRbeta analysis, collaborators shipped samples as frozen whole blood, isolated PBMCs, or DNA extracted from either of those sample types. Measured from the cysteine to the phenylalanine, the CDR3 is 16 residues long. The CDR3 DNA has 48 bases and is translated from base 1. V is pruned by 2 bases and J by 8 bases, leaving 9 bases of the junction without a gene match. The germline V gene specifies ENHRY as CDR1 and SYGVKD as CDR2. This specimen belongs to a study of blood T cell repertoires in COVID-19 (dated by TCRdb to the early 2020s). With regard to the full study: Samples from collaborators originated in the United States, Italy and Spain and spanned both the acute and convalescent phases of COVID-19. The samples were drawn from the first 160 participants of the ongoing ImmuneRACE study and from about 1,200 subjects provided by 6 global collaborators. Where available, HLA class I and class II types were taken from metadata supplied by the sample provider and were not determined by assay-based typing. Nearly every sample came with metadata listing a de-identified subject ID, COVID-19 status, age in years and sex. The material from the prospective study consisted of cDNA or gDNA derived from T cells, B-cell-depleted T cells, or PBMCs. Subjects who had been exposed to COVID-19, were actively infected with it, or had recovered from it provided the deeply sampled blood TCRbeta repertoires that made up the dataset. A freely available public database, intended as a resource for researchers studying the immune response to SARS-CoV-2, is where the repertoires were released. What the research found in general, with its limitations: Clinical and demographic metadata were provided uncurated, with the amount varying by source and participant.

TCRbeta CDR3 regions were amplified from genomic DNA using the immunoSEQ Assay, a bias-controlled multiplex PCR. Per the original workflow: The number of nucleated cells in each sample was estimated from the amplification of reference gene primers within the assay. To quantify the absolute abundance of each unique TCRbeta CDR3 rearrangement, sequence reads were collapsed and filtered. For each sample, productive Simpson clonality was calculated as the square root of Simpson's diversity index across productive rearrangements. Held by TCRdb, this immuneACCESS table contains in-frame sequences only and omits some clones. Under half of the omission traces to an unresolved V gene where checked; the cause of the rest is unknown. V and J calls plus clone size are reproduced from that table; the DNA served to infer D and trimming. The sample table shows tens of thousands of clones, and approximately 82% are seen once. The leading ten clones occupy around 4.9% of the sample.

Sequencing was done on a sample of peripheral blood. Here the chain combines TRBV10-3 and TRBJ1-4; TRBD1 aligns with 9 central bases. The clonotype comes from a human donor in a cohort sampled during active COVID-19. In nucleotide form, the sequence is TGTGCCATCAGTGAGGGGACAGGGCGGTACCAGGAAAAACTGTTTTTT. The translation is CAISEGTGRYQEKLFF.